Detailed here is one T cell receptor (beta chain). Its specificity is not known. With no exceptions, donors were healthy Caucasians. The source of the sample is a study of identical twins. Findings and caveats of the study: Out-of-frame TCR alpha sharing observed in monozygotic twins exceeded model estimates.

CDR3 size: 17 residues. Germline V gives CDR1 MNHEY, CDR2 SVGAGI. Losses at the gene ends were 0 bases for V and 7 bases for J; bases not matched to a gene: 8. Using its own MiXCR run on the 5' RACE reads, TCRdb lists one record per CDR3 protein. The sample lists some 560,000 distinct CDR3 sequences, more than 9% occurring once. The data also belong to a second study, concerning yellow fever vaccine responses in identical twins.

This TCR was sampled from a woman in her late teens or twenties in good health. The chain carries TRBV6-5 and TRBJ2-2, with 10 bases matching TRBD2. Sequenced material: PBMCs. For the CDR3, the DNA is TGTGCCAGCAGTTACTCGATAGGGCTAGCGGGGGTCGGGGAGCTGTTTTTT. It encodes CASSYSIGLAGVGELFF.